This T cell receptor beta chain was recorded in a study of T cell responses to AZD1222 COVID-19 vaccine. Libraries were prepared by immunoSEQ multiplex PCR; TCRdb keeps only in-frame clonotypes and omits some of them. The table includes 25,000 to 35,000 clones, about 89% detected once. Notes on the study in general: Repertoires were obtained only post-peak T cell response.

Comment on this clone: Its target is not known.

V was cut by 5 bases and J by 3 bases, with 11 bases left in between. From germline, CDR1 is SGHTA and CDR2 FQGNSA. The CDR3 has 13 residues. The source of this sequence is an adult in good health. V usage is TRBV7-2 and J usage is TRBJ2-7; a possible D gene is TRBD1 (5 bases). The source material was peripheral blood, sampled on day 0 of AZD1222 vaccination. The CDR3 spells CASSGRANYEQYF. The CDR3 nucleotides read TGTGCCAGCAGCGGCAGGGCCAACTACGAGCAGTACTTC.